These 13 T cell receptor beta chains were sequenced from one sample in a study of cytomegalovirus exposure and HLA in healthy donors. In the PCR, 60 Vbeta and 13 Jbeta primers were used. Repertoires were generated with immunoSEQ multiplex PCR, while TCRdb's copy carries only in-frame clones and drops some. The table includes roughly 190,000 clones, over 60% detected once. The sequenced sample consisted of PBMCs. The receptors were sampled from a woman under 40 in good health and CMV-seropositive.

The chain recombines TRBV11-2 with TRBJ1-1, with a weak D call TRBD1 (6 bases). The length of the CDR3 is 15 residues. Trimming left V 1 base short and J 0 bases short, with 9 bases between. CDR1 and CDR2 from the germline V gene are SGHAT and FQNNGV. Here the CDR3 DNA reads TGTGCCAGCAGCTTAGGCGGACAGTTGAACACTGAAGCTTTCTTT. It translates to CASSLGGQLNTEAFF. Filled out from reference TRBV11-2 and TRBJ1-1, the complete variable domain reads EAGVAQSPRYKIIEKRQSVAFWCNPISGHATLYWYQQILGQGPKLLIQFQNNGVVDDSQLPKDRFSAERLKGVDSTLKIQPAKLEDSAVYLCASSLGGQLNTEAFFGQGTRLTVV.

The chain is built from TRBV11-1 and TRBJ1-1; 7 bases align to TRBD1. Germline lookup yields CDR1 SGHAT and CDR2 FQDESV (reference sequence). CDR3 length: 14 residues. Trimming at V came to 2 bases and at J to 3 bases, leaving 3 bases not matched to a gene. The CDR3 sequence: CASSLRGTDTEAFF. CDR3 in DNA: TGTGCCAGCAGCTTACGCGGGACAGACACTGAAGCTTTCTTT.

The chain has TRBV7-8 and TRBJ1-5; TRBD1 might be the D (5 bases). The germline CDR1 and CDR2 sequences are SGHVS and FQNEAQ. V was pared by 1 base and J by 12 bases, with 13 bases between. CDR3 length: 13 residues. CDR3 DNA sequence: TGTGCCAGCAGCTTAGATAGACAGACGCGCCAGCATTTT. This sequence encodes CASSLDRQTRQHF.

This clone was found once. In DNA form, the CDR3 reads TGTGCCAGTAGTATAGTAACTGCAACCTATGGCTACACCTTC. Its protein is CASSIVTATYGYTF. This rearrangement joins TRBV19 to TRBJ1-2; no clear D gene. CDR3 size: 14 residues. V was cut by 1 base and J by 4 bases, with 10 bases left in between. The germline CDR1 and CDR2 sequences are LNHDA and SQIVND (reference sequence).

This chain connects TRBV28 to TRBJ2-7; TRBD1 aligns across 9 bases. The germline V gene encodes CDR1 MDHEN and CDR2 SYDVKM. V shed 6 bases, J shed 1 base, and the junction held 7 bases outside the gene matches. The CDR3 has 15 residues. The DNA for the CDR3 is TGTGCCAGCAGAAGAGGACAGGGGAAGTCCTACGAGCAGTACTTC. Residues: CASRRGQGKSYEQYF. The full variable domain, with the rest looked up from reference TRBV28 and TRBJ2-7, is DVKVTQSSRYLVKRTGEKVFLECVQDMDHENMFWYRQDPGLGLRLIYFSYDVKMKEKGDIPEGYSVSREKKERFSLILESASTNQTSMYLCASRRGQGKSYEQYFGPGTRLTVT.

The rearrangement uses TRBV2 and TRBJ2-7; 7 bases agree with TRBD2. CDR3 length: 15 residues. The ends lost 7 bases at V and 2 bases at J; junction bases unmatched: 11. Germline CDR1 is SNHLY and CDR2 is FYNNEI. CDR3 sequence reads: CASKREASGTYEQYF. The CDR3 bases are TGTGCCAGCAAGAGGGAGGCTAGCGGTACCTACGAGCAGTACTTC.

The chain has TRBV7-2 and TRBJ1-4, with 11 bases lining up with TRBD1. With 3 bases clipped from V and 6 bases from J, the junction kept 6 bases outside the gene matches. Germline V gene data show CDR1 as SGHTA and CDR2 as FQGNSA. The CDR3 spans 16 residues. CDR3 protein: CASSFRTGGAHEKLFF. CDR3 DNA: TGTGCCAGCAGCTTTAGGACAGGGGGCGCCCATGAAAAACTGTTTTTT.

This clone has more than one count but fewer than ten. The CDR3 region has the DNA TGTGCCAGCAGTGAATCGGGAGAAGGCTACACCTTC. Residues: CASSESGEGYTF. The chain carries TRBV6-1 and TRBJ1-2; the D is unclear. Germline lookup yields CDR1 MNHNS and CDR2 SASEGT. The CDR3 is 12 amino acids. Trimming left V 2 bases short and J 8 bases short, with 9 bases between.

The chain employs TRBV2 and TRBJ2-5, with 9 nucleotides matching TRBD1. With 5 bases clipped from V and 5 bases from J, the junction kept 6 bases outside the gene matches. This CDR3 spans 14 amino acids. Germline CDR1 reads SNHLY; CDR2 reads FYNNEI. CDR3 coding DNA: TGTGCCAGCAGTTGGACAGGGGCCTGGGAGACCCAGTACTTC. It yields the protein CASSWTGAWETQYF.

The CDR3 DNA is TGCGCCAGCAGCCAAGAGGGCTTGCTCGGCTCTGGGGCCAACGTCCTGACTTTC. Translating it yields CASSQEGLLGSGANVLTF. The rearrangement links TRBV4-1 to TRBJ2-6; D is undetermined. The germline gives CDR1 MGHRA, CDR2 YSYEKL. The CDR3 is 18 amino acids. V lost 0 bases and J 0 bases, leaving 12 bases between the germline ends.

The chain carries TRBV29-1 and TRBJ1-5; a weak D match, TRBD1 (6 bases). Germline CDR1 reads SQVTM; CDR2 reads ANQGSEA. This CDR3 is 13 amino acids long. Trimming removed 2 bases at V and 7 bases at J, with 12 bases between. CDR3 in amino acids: CSVESGGGQPQHF. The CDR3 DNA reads TGCAGCGTTGAATCGGGGGGCGGCCAGCCCCAGCATTTT.

The CDR3 region is CASSLQEGNEKLFF. In nucleotides, the CDR3 is TGTGCCAGCAGCTTGCAGGAGGGTAATGAAAAACTGTTTTTT. This chain connects TRBV7-9 to TRBJ1-4; no clear D. The V and J ends lost 3 bases and 4 bases respectively, with 9 bases between them. CDR3 length: 14 amino acids. CDR1 is SEHNR and CDR2 is FQNEAQ in the germline V gene (reference sequence). The full variable domain, rest sourced from reference TRBV7-9 and TRBJ1-4, is DTGVSQNPRHKITKRGQNVTFRCDPISEHNRLYWYRQTLGQGPEFLTYFQNEAQLEKSRLLSDRFSAERPKGSFSTLEIQRTEQGDSAMYLCASSLQEGNEKLFFGSGTQLSVL.

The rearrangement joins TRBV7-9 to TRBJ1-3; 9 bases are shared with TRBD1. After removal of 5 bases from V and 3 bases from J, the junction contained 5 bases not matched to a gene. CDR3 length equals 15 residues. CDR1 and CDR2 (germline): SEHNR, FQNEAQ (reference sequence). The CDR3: CASSPWDRDGNTIYF. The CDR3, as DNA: TGTGCCAGCAGCCCGTGGGACAGGGATGGAAACACCATATATTTT. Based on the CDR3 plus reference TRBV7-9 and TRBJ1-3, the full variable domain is DTGVSQNPRHKITKRGQNVTFRCDPISEHNRLYWYRQTLGQGPEFLTYFQNEAQLEKSRLLSDRFSAERPKGSFSTLEIQRTEQGDSAMYLCASSPWDRDGNTIYFGEGSWLTVV.